The rows below give T cell receptor beta chains drawn from one sample of a study of T cells in Graves' hyperthyroidism and ophthalmopathy. TCRdb fed the multiplex PCR reads into MiXCR, producing one record per CDR3 protein. The sample contains around 500,000 distinct CDR3 sequences, approximately 16% of which appear only once. The source material was blood. The receptors derive from a woman between 25 and 40 years old with Graves' ophthalmopathy. CDR3s include the opening cysteine and the closing phenylalanine or tryptophan. The D gene is left open where the match is weak. Clone sizes are given selectively: once, few, many, or a class where the clone is expanded.

clone_size: many
d_call: -
v_call: TRBV11-2
j_call: TRBJ2-2
cdr3_nt: TGTGCCAGCAGCCAACCAATACAGGGCCGTTCGGACACCGGGGAGCTGTTTTTT
cdr3_aa: CASSQPIQGRSDTGELFF

clone_size: many
d_call: -
v_call: TRBV12-3/TRBV12-4
j_call: TRBJ1-1
cdr3_nt: TGTGCCAGCAGTTGGGGGGGGCGAAGTGAAGCTTTCTTT
cdr3_aa: CASSWGGRSEAFF

clone_size: many
d_call: -
v_call: TRBV28
j_call: TRBJ2-3
cdr3_nt: TGTGCCAGCAGTCCTCAATATCCTTTCTCCCGGGATACGCAGTATTTT
cdr3_aa: CASSPQYPFSRDTQYF

clone_size: few
d_call: -
v_call: TRBV20-1
j_call: TRBJ2-5
cdr3_nt: TGCAGTGCTAGTCCTGAAACAGGGCGAAAGACCCAGTACTTC
cdr3_aa: CSASPETGRKTQYF

clone_size: -
d_call: -
v_call: TRBV7-6
j_call: TRBJ2-7
cdr3_nt: TGTGCCAGCAGCTTTTCCCGGGACGGGTCGGCCGAGCAGTACTTC
cdr3_aa: CASSFSRDGSAEQYF

clone_size: few
d_call: TRBD1
v_call: TRBV9
j_call: TRBJ2-7
cdr3_nt: TGTGCCAGCAGCCGGACAGGGGCTGAGCAGTACTTC
cdr3_aa: CASSRTGAEQYF

clone_size: few
d_call: -
v_call: TRBV18
j_call: TRBJ2-4
cdr3_nt: TGTGCCAGCTCACGCGGGCAGCAAAACATTCAGTACTTC
cdr3_aa: CASSRGQQNIQYF

clone_size: -
d_call: TRBD2
v_call: TRBV7-9
j_call: TRBJ2-2
cdr3_nt: TGTGCCAGCATCGAGGGAACTAGCGGGACGAACACCGGGGAGCTGTTTTTT
cdr3_aa: CASIEGTSGTNTGELFF

clone_size: few
d_call: -
v_call: TRBV29-1
j_call: TRBJ2-7
cdr3_nt: TGCAGCGTTGTGGCAAACTACGAGCAGTACTTC
cdr3_aa: CSVVANYEQYF

clone_size: few
d_call: -
v_call: TRBV3-1
j_call: TRBJ2-3
cdr3_nt: TGTGCCAGCAGCCAAGAACTTCGGGACTCAGATACGCAGTATTTT
cdr3_aa: CASSQELRDSDTQYF

clone_size: -
d_call: -
v_call: TRBV28
j_call: TRBJ1-5
cdr3_nt: TGTGCCAGCAGCAGAATGGGGATTCAGCCCCAGCATTTT
cdr3_aa: CASSRMGIQPQHF

clone_size: few
d_call: TRBD1
v_call: TRBV5-6
j_call: TRBJ1-2
cdr3_nt: TGTGCCAGCAGCTTGCCGGGACAGGGAGGTGGCTACACCTTC
cdr3_aa: CASSLPGQGGGYTF

clone_size: few
d_call: -
v_call: TRBV30
j_call: TRBJ2-2
cdr3_nt: TGTGCCTGGAGTGTACCGCTTGGGAACACCGGGGAGCTGTTTTTT
cdr3_aa: CAWSVPLGNTGELFF

clone_size: few
d_call: -
v_call: TRBV4-2
j_call: TRBJ2-1
cdr3_nt: TGTGCCAGCAGCCAAGATCGGCGACATTACAATGAGCAGTTCTTC
cdr3_aa: CASSQDRRHYNEQFF

clone_size: many
d_call: TRBD1
v_call: TRBV4-3
j_call: TRBJ2-5
cdr3_nt: TGCGCCAGCAGCCAAGAGGGACAGCAAGAGACCCAGTACTTC
cdr3_aa: CASSQEGQQETQYF

clone_size: few
d_call: -
v_call: TRBV5-8
j_call: TRBJ2-7
cdr3_nt: TGTGCCAGCAGCTACACCCAGGGAGACGAGCAGTACTTC
cdr3_aa: CASSYTQGDEQYF

clone_size: -
d_call: TRBD1
v_call: TRBV19
j_call: TRBJ2-2
cdr3_nt: TGTGCCAGTAGTATGGCTTCGGGACAGGGATACACCGGGGAGCTGTTTTTT
cdr3_aa: CASSMASGQGYTGELFF

clone_size: many
d_call: -
v_call: TRBV7-2
j_call: TRBJ1-6
cdr3_nt: TGTGCCAGCAGCTCCCGGGAAGGGGGTGGATCACCCCTCCACTTT
cdr3_aa: CASSSREGGGSPLHF

clone_size: -
d_call: -
v_call: TRBV9
j_call: TRBJ2-3
cdr3_nt: TGTGCCAGCAGCGTAGCTCAGAACACAGATACGCAGTATTTT
cdr3_aa: CASSVAQNTDTQYF

clone_size: -
d_call: -
v_call: TRBV19
j_call: TRBJ2-7
cdr3_nt: TGTGCCAGTAGTATAGACCGGGGCGAGCAGTACTTC
cdr3_aa: CASSIDRGEQYF

clone_size: -
d_call: -
v_call: TRBV27
j_call: TRBJ2-1
cdr3_nt: TGTGCCAGCAGTTTAACAGGGACGGGCAATGAGCAGTTCTTC
cdr3_aa: CASSLTGTGNEQFF

clone_size: many
d_call: TRBD1
v_call: TRBV10-3
j_call: TRBJ1-1
cdr3_nt: TGTGCCATCAGTCCGACAGGGAGGGCTGAAGCTTTCTTT
cdr3_aa: CAISPTGRAEAFF

clone_size: many
d_call: TRBD2
v_call: TRBV11-2
j_call: TRBJ2-3
cdr3_nt: TGTGCCAGCAGCTCCCGGACTAGCGGGGGGCCCGATACGCAGTATTTT
cdr3_aa: CASSSRTSGGPDTQYF

clone_size: -
d_call: -
v_call: TRBV11-2
j_call: TRBJ2-6
cdr3_nt: TGTGCCAGCAGCCAGCCCTCTGGGGCCAACGTCCTGACTTTC
cdr3_aa: CASSQPSGANVLTF

clone_size: -
d_call: -
v_call: TRBV7-2
j_call: TRBJ1-5
cdr3_nt: TGTGCCAGCAGCTTCCAGCGGATTCAGGACAATCAGCCCCAGCATTTT
cdr3_aa: CASSFQRIQDNQPQHF

clone_size: few
d_call: TRBD1
v_call: TRBV10-3
j_call: TRBJ2-7
cdr3_nt: TGTGCCATCAGTGAGTCCGGGACAGGGAGCTCCTACGAGCAGTACTTC
cdr3_aa: CAISESGTGSSYEQYF

clone_size: many
d_call: -
v_call: TRBV5-6
j_call: TRBJ2-1
cdr3_nt: TGTGCCAGCAGCTTGTTTTATGAGCAGTTCTTC
cdr3_aa: CASSLFYEQFF

clone_size: few
d_call: -
v_call: TRBV7-9
j_call: TRBJ2-7
cdr3_nt: TGTGCCAGCAGCGCTACAGAGACCCCCTACGAGCAGTACTTC
cdr3_aa: CASSATETPYEQYF

clone_size: many
d_call: -
v_call: TRBV11-2
j_call: TRBJ2-1
cdr3_nt: TGTGCCAGCAGCTTATCAGGGCCATCCTACAATGAGCAGTTCTTC
cdr3_aa: CASSLSGPSYNEQFF

clone_size: few
d_call: -
v_call: TRBV18
j_call: TRBJ2-1
cdr3_nt: TGTGCCAGCTCTTTTTCGGATAGCTCCTACAATGAGCAGTTCTTC
cdr3_aa: CASSFSDSSYNEQFF

clone_size: many
d_call: -
v_call: TRBV20-1
j_call: TRBJ2-7
cdr3_nt: TGCAGTGCCCTTGAGATCCCGAGAGGTCTGTACGAGCAGTACTTC
cdr3_aa: CSALEIPRGLYEQYF

clone_size: many
d_call: TRBD2
v_call: TRBV11-2
j_call: TRBJ2-2
cdr3_nt: TGTGCCAGCAGCTCCTCCGGACTAGCGGACGAGGCCGGGACCGGGGAGCTGTTTTTT
cdr3_aa: CASSSSGLADEAGTGELFF

clone_size: many
d_call: -
v_call: TRBV20-1
j_call: TRBJ2-5
cdr3_nt: TGCAGTGCTACTGAAAGGGGGCAAGAGACCCAGTACTTC
cdr3_aa: CSATERGQETQYF

clone_size: -
d_call: -
v_call: TRBV20-1
j_call: TRBJ2-3
cdr3_nt: TGCAGTGCTGGGGATTCGGGCGAGGACACAGATACGCAGTATTTT
cdr3_aa: CSAGDSGEDTDTQYF

clone_size: many
d_call: TRBD2
v_call: TRBV4-3
j_call: TRBJ2-5
cdr3_nt: TGCGCCAGCAGCCAAGGATCTAGCGGGAGGGCCTCGGGCCAAGAGACCCAGTACTTC
cdr3_aa: CASSQGSSGRASGQETQYF

clone_size: many
d_call: TRBD2
v_call: TRBV6-2/TRBV6-3
j_call: TRBJ2-1
cdr3_nt: TGTGCCAGCAGTTACTCGGGACTAGCGGGAGGGCCGGGGTTTTCCTACAATGAGCAGTTCTTC
cdr3_aa: CASSYSGLAGGPGFSYNEQFF

clone_size: -
d_call: -
v_call: TRBV2
j_call: TRBJ2-7
cdr3_nt: TGTGCCAGCACCTCGGGGGTCGGCGAGCAGTACTTC
cdr3_aa: CASTSGVGEQYF

clone_size: -
d_call: -
v_call: TRBV7-9
j_call: TRBJ1-1
cdr3_nt: TGTGCCAGCAGCTTAGATGATGAAGCTTTCTTT
cdr3_aa: CASSLDDEAFF

clone_size: many
d_call: -
v_call: TRBV7-8
j_call: TRBJ1-5
cdr3_nt: TGTGCCAGCAGCGCCCGCATCGTGCCCCAGCATTTT
cdr3_aa: CASSARIVPQHF

clone_size: many
d_call: TRBD1
v_call: TRBV2
j_call: TRBJ1-1
cdr3_nt: TGTGCCAGCGCAGCCCGGGACAGGGGAGACACTGAAGCTTTCTTT
cdr3_aa: CASAARDRGDTEAFF

clone_size: few
d_call: -
v_call: TRBV6-6
j_call: TRBJ1-1
cdr3_nt: TGTGCCAGCAGTTACGGGGAGAAGACTGAAGCTTTCTTT
cdr3_aa: CASSYGEKTEAFF

clone_size: -
d_call: -
v_call: TRBV24-1
j_call: TRBJ2-1
cdr3_nt: TGTGCCACCAGTGACTCGATTGGGGAGCAGTTCTTC
cdr3_aa: CATSDSIGEQFF

clone_size: many
d_call: TRBD2
v_call: TRBV12-3/TRBV12-4
j_call: TRBJ2-1
cdr3_nt: TGTGCCAGCAGTTTATACGGCGGGAGCTCCTACAATGAGCAGTTCTTC
cdr3_aa: CASSLYGGSSYNEQFF

clone_size: -
d_call: -
v_call: TRBV11-2
j_call: TRBJ2-7
cdr3_nt: TGTGCCAGCGCCGAGGAGGGCGGCGAGCAGTACTTC
cdr3_aa: CASAEEGGEQYF

clone_size: many
d_call: TRBD1
v_call: TRBV28
j_call: TRBJ1-1
cdr3_nt: TGTGCCAGCAGTATCTCCTGGGACAGCTTGAACACTGAAGCTTTCTTT
cdr3_aa: CASSISWDSLNTEAFF

clone_size: many
d_call: -
v_call: TRBV7-8
j_call: TRBJ2-4
cdr3_nt: TGTGCCAGCAGCTTAGAGGCAGTAGCCAAAAACATTCAGTACTTC
cdr3_aa: CASSLEAVAKNIQYF

clone_size: -
d_call: TRBD1
v_call: TRBV7-3
j_call: TRBJ1-6
cdr3_nt: TGTGCCAGCAGCTTAAGCGGGACAGCGGACTCACCCCTCCACTTT
cdr3_aa: CASSLSGTADSPLHF

clone_size: many
d_call: -
v_call: TRBV6-2/TRBV6-3
j_call: TRBJ1-2
cdr3_nt: TGTGCCAGCAGTCCCAAGGAAGTCGGAGGCTACACCTTC
cdr3_aa: CASSPKEVGGYTF

clone_size: few
d_call: TRBD2
v_call: TRBV12-3/TRBV12-4
j_call: TRBJ2-3
cdr3_nt: TGTGCCAGCACCCCTATAGCGGGAGCCGGAGATACGCAGTATTTT
cdr3_aa: CASTPIAGAGDTQYF

clone_size: few
d_call: -
v_call: TRBV7-9
j_call: TRBJ2-1
cdr3_nt: TGTGCCAGCAGCTTAGGGCTAGCACCGCCCTACAATGAGCAGTTCTTC
cdr3_aa: CASSLGLAPPYNEQFF

clone_size: -
d_call: TRBD1
v_call: TRBV15
j_call: TRBJ1-6
cdr3_nt: TGTGCCACCAGCGGGAGGACAGGGAATAATTCACCCCTCCACTTT
cdr3_aa: CATSGRTGNNSPLHF